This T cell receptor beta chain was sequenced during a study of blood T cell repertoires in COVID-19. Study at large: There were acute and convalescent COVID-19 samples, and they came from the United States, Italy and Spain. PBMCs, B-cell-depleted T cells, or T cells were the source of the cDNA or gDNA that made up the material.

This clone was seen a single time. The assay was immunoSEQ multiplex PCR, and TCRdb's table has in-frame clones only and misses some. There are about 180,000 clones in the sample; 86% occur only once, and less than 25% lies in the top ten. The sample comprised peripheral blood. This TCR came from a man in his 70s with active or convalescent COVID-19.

This chain's CDR3 is CSASTQAGGAYNEQFF. The CDR3 DNA is TGCAGTGCTAGTACCCAAGCGGGAGGCGCCTACAATGAGCAGTTCTTC. V gene TRBV20-1 combines with J gene TRBJ2-1; 9 nucleotides match TRBD2. CDR1 is DFQATT, CDR2 SNEGSKA, per germline (reference sequence). The CDR3 runs 16 residues. With 3 bases clipped from V and 2 bases from J, the junction kept 8 bases outside the gene matches.